This T cell receptor beta chain was recovered during a study of T cell responses to AZD1222 COVID-19 vaccine. In germline, CDR1 is SGHRS, CDR2 YFSETQ. The V gene lost 5 bases and the J gene lost 5 bases, with 13 bases spanning the gap. This CDR3 has 14 residues. Turning to this clone: Its antigen is as yet unknown.

Second doses were pooled across both intervals (about 4 or about 12 weeks). Study-level findings and limits: Along spike, vaccine-associated CD4 TCRs were found throughout, with dominance at 160-218 and 743-854. It should be noted that donors were predominantly white British and more often female, and clonal diversity was possibly underestimated. Sampled repertoires all dated from after the peak T cell response.

Assay used: immunoSEQ multiplex PCR; TCRdb lists only in-frame clones, some missing. The table includes fewer than 110,000 clones, around 90% detected once. J is TRBJ1-4 and V is TRBV5-1, with D uncertain. This specimen consisted of peripheral blood, obtained 28 days after the second AZD1222 dose. The clonotype comes from an adult who received the AZD1222 COVID-19 vaccine. The CDR3 sequence is CASSLDTGNEKLFF. The CDR3 nucleotides read TGCGCCAGCAGTCTTGACACGGGCAATGAAAAACTGTTTTTT.